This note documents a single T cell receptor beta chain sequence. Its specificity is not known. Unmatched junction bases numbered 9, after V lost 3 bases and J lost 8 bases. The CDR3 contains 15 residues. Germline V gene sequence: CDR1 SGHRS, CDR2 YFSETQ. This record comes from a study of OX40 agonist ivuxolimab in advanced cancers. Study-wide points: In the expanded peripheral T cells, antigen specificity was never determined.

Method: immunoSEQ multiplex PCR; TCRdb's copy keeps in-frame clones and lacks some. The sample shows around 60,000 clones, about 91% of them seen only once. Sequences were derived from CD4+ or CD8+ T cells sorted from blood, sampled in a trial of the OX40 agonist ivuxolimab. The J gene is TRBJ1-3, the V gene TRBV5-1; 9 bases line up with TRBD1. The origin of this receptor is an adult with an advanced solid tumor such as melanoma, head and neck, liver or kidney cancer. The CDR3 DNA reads TGCGCCAGCAGCTCTGGCGGTGGACAGGGGTACACCATATATTTT. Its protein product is CASSSGGGQGYTIYF.